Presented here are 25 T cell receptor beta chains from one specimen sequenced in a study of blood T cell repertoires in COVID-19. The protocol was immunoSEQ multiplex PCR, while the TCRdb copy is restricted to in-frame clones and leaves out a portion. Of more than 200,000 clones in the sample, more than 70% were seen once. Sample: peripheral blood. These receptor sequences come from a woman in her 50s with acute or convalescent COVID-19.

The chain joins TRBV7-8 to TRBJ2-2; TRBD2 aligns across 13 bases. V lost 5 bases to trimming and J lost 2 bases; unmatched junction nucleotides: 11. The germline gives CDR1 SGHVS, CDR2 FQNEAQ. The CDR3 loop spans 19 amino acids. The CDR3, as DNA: TGTGCCAGCAGCCCCCGTGTGACTAGCGGGAGGAGAAACACCGGGGAGCTGTTTTTT. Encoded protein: CASSPRVTSGRRNTGELFF.

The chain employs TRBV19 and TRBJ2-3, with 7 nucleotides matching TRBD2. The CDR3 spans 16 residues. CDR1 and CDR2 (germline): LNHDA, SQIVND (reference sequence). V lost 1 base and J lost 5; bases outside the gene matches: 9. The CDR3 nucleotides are TGTGCCAGTAGTATAGGTGGCGGGAGCGGAGGAGATACGCAGTATTTT. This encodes CASSIGGGSGGDTQYF.

CDR3 sequence (DNA): TGTGCCAGCACCATGCGGAGCTCTGGAAACACCATATATTTT. Protein product: CASTMRSSGNTIYF. J is TRBJ1-3 and V is TRBV28; no clear D gene. V lost 7 bases and J 0 bases, leaving 10 bases between the germline ends. The CDR3 runs 14 residues. Germline CDR1 is MDHEN and CDR2 is SYDVKM.

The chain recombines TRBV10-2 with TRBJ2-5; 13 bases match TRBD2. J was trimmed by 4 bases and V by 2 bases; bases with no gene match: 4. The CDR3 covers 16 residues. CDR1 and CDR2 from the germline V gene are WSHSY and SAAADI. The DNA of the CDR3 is TGCGCCAGCAGTGAGATTGGACTAGCGGGAGCAGAGACCCAGTACTTC. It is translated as CASSEIGLAGAETQYF.

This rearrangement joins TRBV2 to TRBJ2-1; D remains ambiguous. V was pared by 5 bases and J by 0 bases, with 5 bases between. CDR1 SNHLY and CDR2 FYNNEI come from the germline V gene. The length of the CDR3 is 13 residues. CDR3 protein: CASSLSSYNEQFF. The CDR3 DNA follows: TGTGCCAGCAGTCTAAGCTCCTACAATGAGCAGTTCTTC.

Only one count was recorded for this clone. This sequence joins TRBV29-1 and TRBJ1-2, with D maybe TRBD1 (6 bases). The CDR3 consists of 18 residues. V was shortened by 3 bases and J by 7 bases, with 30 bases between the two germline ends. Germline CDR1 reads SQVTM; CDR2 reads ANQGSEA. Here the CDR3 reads CSVDRPLRDNANPLGYTF. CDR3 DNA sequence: TGCAGCGTTGATCGCCCCCTCCGGGACAACGCGAATCCACTTGGCTACACCTTC.

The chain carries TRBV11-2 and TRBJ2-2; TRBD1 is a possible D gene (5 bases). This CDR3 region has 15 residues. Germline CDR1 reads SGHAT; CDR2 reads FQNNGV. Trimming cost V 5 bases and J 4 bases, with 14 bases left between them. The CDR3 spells CASSDLSGFTGELFF. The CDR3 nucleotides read TGTGCCAGCAGCGACCTATCAGGGTTCACCGGGGAGCTGTTTTTT.

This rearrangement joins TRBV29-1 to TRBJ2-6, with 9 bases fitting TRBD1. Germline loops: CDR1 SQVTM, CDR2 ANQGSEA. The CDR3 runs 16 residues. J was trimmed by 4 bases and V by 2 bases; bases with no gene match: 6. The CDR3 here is CSVEKQGAPGANVLTF. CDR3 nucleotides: TGCAGCGTTGAAAAACAGGGGGCGCCGGGGGCCAACGTCCTGACTTTC.

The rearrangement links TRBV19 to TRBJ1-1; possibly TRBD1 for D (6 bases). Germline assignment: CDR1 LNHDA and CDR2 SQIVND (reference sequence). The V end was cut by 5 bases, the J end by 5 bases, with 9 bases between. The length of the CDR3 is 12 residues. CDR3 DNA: TGTGCCAGTAGTGGCAGGGGAACTGAAGCTTTCTTT. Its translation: CASSGRGTEAFF.

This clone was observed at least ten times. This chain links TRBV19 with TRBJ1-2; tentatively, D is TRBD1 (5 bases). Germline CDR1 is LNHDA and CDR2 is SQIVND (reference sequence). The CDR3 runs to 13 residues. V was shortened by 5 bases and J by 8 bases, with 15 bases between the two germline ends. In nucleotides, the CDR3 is TGTGCCAGTAGTGCACCGCTCCAGGGAGGCTACACCTTC. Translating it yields CASSAPLQGGYTF.

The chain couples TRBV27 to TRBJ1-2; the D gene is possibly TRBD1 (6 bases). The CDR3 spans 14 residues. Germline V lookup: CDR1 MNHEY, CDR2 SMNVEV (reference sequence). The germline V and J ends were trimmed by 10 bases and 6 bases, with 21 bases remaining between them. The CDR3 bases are TGTGCCACCGTGATCAGGGGCGAGGGAAATGGCTACACCTTC. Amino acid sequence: CATVIRGEGNGYTF.

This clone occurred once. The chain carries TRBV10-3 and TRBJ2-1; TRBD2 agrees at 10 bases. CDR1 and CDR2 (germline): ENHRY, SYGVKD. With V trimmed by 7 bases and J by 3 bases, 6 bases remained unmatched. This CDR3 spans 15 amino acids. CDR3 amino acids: CAITPGTSDYNEQFF. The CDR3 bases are TGTGCCATCACCCCCGGGACTAGCGACTACAATGAGCAGTTCTTC.

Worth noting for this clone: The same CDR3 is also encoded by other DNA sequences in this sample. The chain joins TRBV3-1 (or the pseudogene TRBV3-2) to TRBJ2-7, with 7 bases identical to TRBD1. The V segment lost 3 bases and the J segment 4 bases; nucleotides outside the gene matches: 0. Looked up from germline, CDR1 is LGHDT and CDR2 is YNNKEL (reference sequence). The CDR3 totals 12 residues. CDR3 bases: TGTGCCAGCAGCCAGACAGGGTACGAGCAGTACTTC. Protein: CASSQTGYEQYF.

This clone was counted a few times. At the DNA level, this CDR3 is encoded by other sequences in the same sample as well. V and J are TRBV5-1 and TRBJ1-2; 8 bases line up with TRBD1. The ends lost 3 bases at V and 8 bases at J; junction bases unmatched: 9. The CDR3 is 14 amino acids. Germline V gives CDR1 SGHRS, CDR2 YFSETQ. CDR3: CASSYDRGPGGYTF. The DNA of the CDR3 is TGCGCCAGCAGCTACGACAGGGGCCCGGGGGGCTACACCTTC.

In DNA form, the CDR3 reads TGTGCCAGCAGCCCGGGGGGAGGGGGGACTGAAGCTTTCTTT. It encodes CASSPGGGGTEAFF. The chain uses TRBV6-5 and TRBJ1-1, with D possibly matching TRBD1 (6 bases). V was pared by 6 bases and J by 5 bases, with 16 bases between. The germline CDR1 and CDR2 sequences are MNHEY and SVGAGI. This CDR3 region has 14 residues.

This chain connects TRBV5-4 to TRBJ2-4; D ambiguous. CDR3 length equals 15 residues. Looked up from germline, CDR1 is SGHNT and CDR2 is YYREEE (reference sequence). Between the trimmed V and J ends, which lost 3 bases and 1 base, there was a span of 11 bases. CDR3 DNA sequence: TGTGCCAGCAGCTCCTCCCTTCTGGCCAAAAACATTCAGTACTTC. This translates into CASSSSLLAKNIQYF.

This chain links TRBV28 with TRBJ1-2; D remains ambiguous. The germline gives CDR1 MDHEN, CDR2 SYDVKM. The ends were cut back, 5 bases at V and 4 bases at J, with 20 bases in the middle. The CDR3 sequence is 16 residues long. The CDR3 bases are TGTGCCAGCAGTCCCGGGGAGGCGCTGGTCCCCTATGGCTACACCTTC. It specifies CASSPGEALVPYGYTF.

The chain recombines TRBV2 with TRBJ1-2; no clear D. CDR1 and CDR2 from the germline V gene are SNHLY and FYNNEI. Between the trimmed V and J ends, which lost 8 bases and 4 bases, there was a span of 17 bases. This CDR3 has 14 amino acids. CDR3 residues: CASLKREGSYGYTF. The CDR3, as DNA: TGTGCCAGCCTTAAACGTGAGGGATCCTATGGCTACACCTTC.

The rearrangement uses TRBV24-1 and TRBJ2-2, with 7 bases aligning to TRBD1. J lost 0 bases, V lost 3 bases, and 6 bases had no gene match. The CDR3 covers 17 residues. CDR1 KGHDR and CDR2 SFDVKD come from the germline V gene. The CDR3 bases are TGTGCCACCAGTGATCCTCGGACAGGCACGAACACCGGGGAGCTGTTTTTT. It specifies CATSDPRTGTNTGELFF.

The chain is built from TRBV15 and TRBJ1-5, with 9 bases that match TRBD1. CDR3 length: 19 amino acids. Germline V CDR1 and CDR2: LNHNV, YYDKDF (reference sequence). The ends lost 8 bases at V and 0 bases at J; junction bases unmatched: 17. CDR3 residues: CATWEPGQGSAYSNQPQHF. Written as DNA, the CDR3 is TGTGCCACCTGGGAACCGGGACAGGGATCAGCCTATAGCAATCAGCCCCAGCATTTT.

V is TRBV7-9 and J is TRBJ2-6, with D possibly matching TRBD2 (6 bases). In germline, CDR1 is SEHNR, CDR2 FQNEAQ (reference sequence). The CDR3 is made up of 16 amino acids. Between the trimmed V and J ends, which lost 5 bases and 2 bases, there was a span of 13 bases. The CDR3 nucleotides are TGTGCCAGCAGCCCCGGGGGTGCTACTGGGGCCAACGTCCTGACTTTC. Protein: CASSPGGATGANVLTF. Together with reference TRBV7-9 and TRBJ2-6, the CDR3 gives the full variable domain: DTGVSQNPRHKITKRGQNVTFRCDPISEHNRLYWYRQTLGQGPEFLTYFQNEAQLEKSRLLSDRFSAERPKGSFSTLEIQRTEQGDSAMYLCASSPGGATGANVLTFGAGSRLTVL.

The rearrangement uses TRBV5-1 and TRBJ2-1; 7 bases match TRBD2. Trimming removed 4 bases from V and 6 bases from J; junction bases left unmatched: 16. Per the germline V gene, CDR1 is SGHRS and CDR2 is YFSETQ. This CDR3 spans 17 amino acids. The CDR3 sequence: CASSPLGPSGTFNEQFF. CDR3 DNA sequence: TGCGCCAGCAGCCCCCTCGGGCCCAGCGGGACTTTCAATGAGCAGTTCTTC.

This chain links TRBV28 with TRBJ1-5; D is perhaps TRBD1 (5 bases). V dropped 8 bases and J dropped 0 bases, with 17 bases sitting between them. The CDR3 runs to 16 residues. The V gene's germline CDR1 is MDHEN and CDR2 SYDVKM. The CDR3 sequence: CASLPGGEYSNQPQHF. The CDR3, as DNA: TGTGCCAGCCTTCCCGGGGGGGAATATAGCAATCAGCCCCAGCATTTT.

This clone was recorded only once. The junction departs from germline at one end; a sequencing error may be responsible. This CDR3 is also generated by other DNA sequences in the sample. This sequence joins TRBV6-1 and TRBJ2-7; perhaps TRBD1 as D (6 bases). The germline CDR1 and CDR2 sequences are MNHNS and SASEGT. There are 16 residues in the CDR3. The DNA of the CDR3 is TGCGCCAGCAGTGAAGCCGCGGCAGGGGCCCCCTACGAGCAGTACTTC. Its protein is CASSEAAAGAPYEQYF.

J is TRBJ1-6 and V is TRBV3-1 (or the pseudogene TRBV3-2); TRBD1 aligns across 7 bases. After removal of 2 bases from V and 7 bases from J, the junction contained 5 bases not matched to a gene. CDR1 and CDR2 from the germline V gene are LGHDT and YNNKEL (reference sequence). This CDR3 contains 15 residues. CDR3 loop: CASSQRGQENSPLHF. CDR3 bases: TGTGCCAGCAGCCAAAGAGGACAGGAGAATTCACCCCTCCACTTT.